The T cell receptor (beta chain) under discussion was sequenced for a study of response to subunit inactivated influenza vaccine. Study observations and caveats: Authors suggested few new T cells are recruited by each seasonal influenza vaccination.

The CDR3 is 14 amino acids. Trimming pared 1 base from V and 8 bases from J, leaving 10 bases between. CDR1 is SGHRS, CDR2 YFSETQ, per germline. From the RT-PCR reads, TCRdb called clonotypes with MiXCR, one entry per CDR3 protein. The table lists over 750,000 distinct CDR3 sequences, 21% of them singletons, with 10% in the top ten. In this sample, this clonotype turned up a few times. Antigen specificity is unknown. Sample: PBMCs from blood, taken 5 days after vaccination. The chain combines TRBV5-1 with TRBJ1-6; the D gene is possibly TRBD1 (6 bases). This TCR was recovered from a man aged 50-59 years who received an inactivated influenza vaccine. The CDR3 here is CASSLSDSYSPLHF. The CDR3 nucleotides are TGCGCCAGCAGCTTGTCGGACAGCTATTCACCCCTCCACTTT.